This T cell receptor beta chain was recovered during a study of blood T cell repertoires in COVID-19. Study in general: From T cells, B-cell-depleted T cells, or PBMCs came the material, which was cDNA or gDNA.

Measured with immunoSEQ multiplex PCR; TCRdb has only the in-frame clones, and not every one. The table records 120,000 or so clones, 60% to 85% of them present only once. The CDR3 spans 13 residues. The V gene's germline CDR1 is SQVTM and CDR2 ANQGSEA. V lost 7 bases, J lost 3 bases, and 15 bases lay in between. The rearrangement joins TRBV29-1 to TRBJ1-2, with D possibly being TRBD1 (6 bases). The sequenced sample was peripheral blood. The TCR sequence derives from a man aged 65 to 85 with acute or convalescent COVID-19. The CDR3 sequence: CSGHTGLDYGYTF. Here the CDR3 DNA reads TGCAGCGGGCACACAGGGCTTGACTATGGCTACACCTTC.